The 18 T cell receptor beta chains in this list originate from one sample, sequenced in a study of blood T cell repertoires in COVID-19. The assay was immunoSEQ multiplex PCR, and TCRdb's table has in-frame clones only and misses some. The table includes roughly 89,000 clones, about 80% detected once. Sequencing input: peripheral blood. The receptors shown here come from a woman in her 70s with acute or convalescent COVID-19.

This chain connects TRBV7-2 to TRBJ1-2, with D tentatively TRBD1 (6 bases). V lost 2 bases to trimming and J lost 8 bases, with 12 bases between them. Germline V lookup: CDR1 SGHTA, CDR2 FQGNSA. The CDR3 spans 13 residues. The CDR3: CASSLKQGVGYTF. In DNA form, the CDR3 reads TGTGCCAGCAGCTTAAAACAGGGAGTCGGCTACACCTTC.

CDR3 in DNA: TGCGCCAGCAGCTTGAGGGGACAGGGGTCCACTGAAGCTTTCTTT. It translates to CASSLRGQGSTEAFF. The rearrangement links TRBV5-1 to TRBJ1-1; 10 bases match TRBD1. Germline V gene data show CDR1 as SGHRS and CDR2 as YFSETQ. The V gene end was trimmed by 1 base and the J gene end by 4 bases; junction bases not matched to a gene: 4. This CDR3 has 15 amino acids.

J is TRBJ2-7 and V is TRBV10-1; 13 bases line up with TRBD2. J was trimmed by 6 bases and V by 7 bases; bases with no gene match: 21. CDR1 and CDR2 (germline): WNHNN, SYGVQD (reference sequence). This CDR3 is built from 19 residues. DNA for the CDR3: TGCGCCAGCAACATAAATGTTCCCGGGACTAGCGGGGCCAAGGGCGAGCAGTACTTC. Protein sequence: CASNINVPGTSGAKGEQYF.

The V and J genes are TRBV28 and TRBJ1-1; tentative D call: TRBD1 (6 bases). Germline V CDR1 and CDR2: MDHEN, SYDVKM. The V and J ends lost 3 bases and 5 bases respectively, with 13 bases between them. There are 14 residues in the CDR3. CDR3 bases: TGTGCCAGCAGTTTGGGGGCGAGGGTAACTGAAGCTTTCTTT. It encodes CASSLGARVTEAFF.

The J gene is TRBJ1-6, the V gene TRBV10-3, with D perhaps matching TRBD1 (5 bases). With 0 bases removed from V and 9 bases from J, the gap between germline ends came to 15 bases. Germline CDR1 and CDR2: ENHRY and SYGVKD. The CDR3 covers 16 residues. The CDR3 here is CAISESGGSGSSPLHF. CDR3 in DNA: TGTGCCATCAGTGAGTCGGGGGGTTCAGGGAGTTCACCCCTCCACTTT.

The chain has TRBV28 and TRBJ1-2; the D gene is possibly TRBD1 (6 bases). CDR1 and CDR2 from the germline V gene are MDHEN and SYDVKM. The CDR3 covers 13 residues. V dropped 5 bases and J dropped 4 bases, with 11 bases sitting between them. CDR3 nucleotides: TGTGCCAGCAGTAGGGACATCCCCTATGGCTACACCTTC. Its translation: CASSRDIPYGYTF.

This clone showed up just a few times. The rearrangement uses TRBV6-5 and TRBJ1-4; D remains unclear. There are 15 residues in the CDR3. CDR1 and CDR2 (germline): MNHEY, SVGAGI. With 4 bases removed from V and 0 bases from J, the gap between germline ends came to 9 bases. CDR3 bases: TGTGCCAGCAGTTCCTACAGAACAACTAATGAAAAACTGTTTTTT. Protein product: CASSSYRTTNEKLFF.

This chain joins TRBV7-9 and TRBJ2-3; 7 bases are shared with TRBD1. V dropped 2 bases and J dropped 3; count of bases not matched to a gene: 5. The CDR3 has 15 amino acids. Looked up from germline, CDR1 is SEHNR and CDR2 is FQNEAQ (reference sequence). The CDR3 DNA reads as TGTGCCAGCAGCTTAAAGGGGGCGCTTACAGATACGCAGTATTTT. It translates to CASSLKGALTDTQYF.

V usage is TRBV2 and J usage is TRBJ1-4; the match to TRBD1 covers 9 bases. The ends lost 7 bases at V and 5 bases at J; junction bases unmatched: 5. Germline CDR1 reads SNHLY; CDR2 reads FYNNEI. The CDR3 is 14 amino acids. The CDR3 DNA is TGTGCCAGCAACGCCGGGACAGGGAATGAAAAACTGTTTTTT. It is translated as CASNAGTGNEKLFF.

This sequence joins TRBV12-3 or TRBV12-4 and TRBJ2-1; D is unclear. Trimming removed 6 bases from V and 10 bases from J, with 10 bases in between. The CDR3 contains 11 residues. The CDR3: CASRRFEEQFF. The CDR3 bases are TGTGCCAGCAGGAGATTCGAGGAGCAGTTCTTC.

This chain connects TRBV28 to TRBJ1-1, with D hard to call. The length of the CDR3 is 13 residues. Trimming left V 3 bases short and J 4 bases short, with 9 bases between. Germline values: CDR1 MDHEN, CDR2 SYDVKM. For the CDR3, the DNA is TGTGCCAGCAGTTTCCCGTGGGCCACTGAAGCTTTCTTT. Translated: CASSFPWATEAFF.

The V gene is TRBV5-1, the J gene TRBJ2-3; TRBD1 is a possible D gene (5 bases). The CDR3 runs to 15 residues. CDR1 is SGHRS and CDR2 is YFSETQ in the germline V gene. Trimming cost V 0 bases and J 2 bases, with 10 bases left between them. The DNA for the CDR3 is TGCGCCAGCAGCTTGGTTACAGGATCCACAGATACGCAGTATTTT. Encoded protein: CASSLVTGSTDTQYF.

The chain is built from TRBV6-5 and TRBJ1-5, with D possibly matching TRBD1 (6 bases). Germline values: CDR1 MNHEY, CDR2 SVGAGI. The germline V and J ends were trimmed by 5 bases and 2 bases, with 13 bases remaining between them. The CDR3 runs to 15 residues. CDR3 in DNA: TGTGCCAGCAGTCGCGGGGGCGCCGGCAATCAGCCCCAGCATTTT. It encodes CASSRGGAGNQPQHF.

This clone occurred once. The chain recombines TRBV28 with TRBJ1-1, with a weak D call TRBD1 (5 bases). V gave up 3 bases and J gave up 3 bases, with 14 bases separating them. The CDR3 runs to 15 residues. Germline V gene sequence: CDR1 MDHEN, CDR2 SYDVKM. The CDR3: CASSFFGGSDTEAFF. The CDR3 DNA reads TGTGCCAGCAGTTTCTTCGGGGGATCGGACACTGAAGCTTTCTTT.

The chain couples TRBV5-6 to TRBJ2-3; D call uncertain. This CDR3 has 15 residues. Germline V lookup: CDR1 SGHDT, CDR2 YYEEEE. The V end lost 4 bases, the J end lost 0 bases, and 12 bases lay between the germline ends. CDR3 in DNA: TGTGCCAGCAGCAGCACTACCTTAAGCACAGATACGCAGTATTTT. Amino acids: CASSSTTLSTDTQYF.

The rearrangement links TRBV11-1 to TRBJ2-1, with a weak D call TRBD1 (5 bases). V lost 1 base and J lost 1, with 8 bases in between. There are 15 residues in the CDR3. Germline V lookup: CDR1 SGHAT, CDR2 FQDESV (reference sequence). CDR3 nucleotides: TGTGCCAGCAGCTTAGGGCAGGGATCCTACAATGAGCAGTTCTTC. Protein product: CASSLGQGSYNEQFF.

CDR3 amino acids: CASRDDRWEAFF. The DNA of the CDR3 is TGTGCCAGCAGGGACGACCGTTGGGAGGCGTTCTTC. The chain uses TRBV11-2 and TRBJ2-1; possible D gene TRBD2, 6 bases. Trimming removed 6 bases at V and 15 bases at J, with 18 bases between. Looked up from germline, CDR1 is SGHAT and CDR2 is FQNNGV. This CDR3 has 12 residues.

This chain connects TRBV28 to TRBJ1-3; D unresolved. Germline V gives CDR1 MDHEN, CDR2 SYDVKM. Deletions cut 3 bases from V and 4 bases from J, with 4 bases between. The length of the CDR3 is 12 residues. Here the CDR3 reads CASSFIGNTIYF. The CDR3 nucleotides are TGTGCCAGCAGTTTTATAGGAAACACCATATATTTT.